This T cell receptor beta chain derives from a study of tumor and adjacent non-tumor tissue in lung cancer (dated by TCRdb to the late 2010s). Study-level background: By cancer type, the cohort comprised 11 to 12 adenocarcinoma patients, 2 squamous cell carcinoma patients and 1 small cell lung cancer patient. Among the roughly 15 patients, ages ranged from about 31 to 85 years, some ten were men and 5 were women, and disease was TNM stage I to III. Sequencing produced more than 100,000,000 productive TCRbeta reads in total, an average of about 4 million reads per sample. The study compared bulk TCRbeta repertoires between lung tumor tissue and matched distant non-tumor lung tissue from over twelve lung cancer patients. A few dozen paired specimens, one tumor and one normal lung sample per patient, were profiled by TCRbeta CDR3 sequencing.

Libraries were built with multiplex PCR. TCRdb lists the instrument as Illumina HiSeq 2500. TCRbeta libraries were built by three rounds of nested PCR using primers (Table S4), following protocols modified from ARM-PCR. Before sequencing, PCR products of 200-500 bp were excised from the gel and purified with the QIAquick gel extraction kit. Per the source publication's procedure: Trimmomatic was used to clean the reads, FLASH was used to merge the reads into complete CDR3 sequences, and MiTCR was used to assign the reads to V(D)J germline segments. Clonal diversity was calculated as the inverse Simpson's index using VDJtools. In-frame sequences lacking a premature stop codon were counted as productive reads. Using fastp trimming at Q25 and MiXCR clonotype assembly, TCRdb reanalyzed the public sequencing data and kept in-frame beta chains. Rows with a matching CDR3 protein are joined into one entry that keeps the most common DNA and genes. TCRdb, rather than the study authors, made the V and J calls. For this sample there are 90,000 to 100,000 distinct CDR3 sequences; 80% appear just once. The leading ten clones occupy about 29% of the sample.

RNA was isolated from bulk, unsorted tissue, and RNA quality was assessed with a NanoDrop ND-1000 and an Agilent 2100. The normal lung samples consisted of distant non-tumor tissue collected more than 3 cm from the tumor edge. The donors were newly diagnosed lung cancer patients admitted for thoracic surgery in China from August to November 2014 who had not received prior chemotherapy. The study excluded patients who had received radiotherapy or chemotherapy before or who had another cancer at the same time. Surgical tissue pieces of about 1-2.3 cm3 were preserved in RNAlater solution and were kept at -80 degrees C until use. As regards this clonotype: Its antigen is still unknown. Base qualities are not at hand, and no much larger clone is one base apart.

The full study reports these points: The methods do not name the sequencing platform or mention unique molecular identifiers. With only approximately 16 patients in the cohort, the authors noted that larger samples and more detailed clinical data are needed. In normal lung, the top 100 clones accounted for a significantly larger cumulative share of the repertoire than in tumor tissue. Significantly higher TCR diversity was found in younger patients, and higher tumor TCR diversity was associated with shorter overall and disease-free survival. Because peripheral blood was not sequenced, the blood TCRbeta repertoires of the lung cancer patients in the study went unexamined. TCR diversity (inverse Simpson) was significantly higher in tumor than in normal lung tissue (roughly 430 vs 170, P = 0.0075, Mann-Whitney U test).

The germline V gene specifies MNHNS as CDR1 and SASEGT as CDR2. Inclusive of the bounding cysteine and phenylalanine, the CDR3 is 16 residues long. CDR3 DNA is the only sequence kept; it has 48 bases, read in frame from the first base. Specimen: distant non-tumor lung tissue. The TCR originated in a man in his sixties with small cell lung cancer. The chain uses TRBV6-1 and TRBJ1-5, with TRBD1 matching 8 junction bases. With the DNA end fitting TRBJ2-3 better, the J assignment may be wrong. The DNA sequence is given as TGTGCCAGCAGTAACCCCCTAGCAGGGGGCTCACAGCCCCAGTATTTT. Translation gives CASSNPLAGGSQPQYF.